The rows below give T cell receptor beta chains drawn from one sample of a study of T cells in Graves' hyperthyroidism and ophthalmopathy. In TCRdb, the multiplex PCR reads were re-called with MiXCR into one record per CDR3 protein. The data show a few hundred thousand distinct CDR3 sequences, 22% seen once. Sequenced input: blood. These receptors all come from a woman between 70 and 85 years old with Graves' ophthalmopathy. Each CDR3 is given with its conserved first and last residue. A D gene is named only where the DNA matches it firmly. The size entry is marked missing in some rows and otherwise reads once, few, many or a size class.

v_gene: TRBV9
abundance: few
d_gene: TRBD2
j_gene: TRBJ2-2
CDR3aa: CASSVVASGSGELFF
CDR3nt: TGTGCCAGCAGCGTAGTCGCTAGCGGGAGCGGGGAGCTGTTTTTT

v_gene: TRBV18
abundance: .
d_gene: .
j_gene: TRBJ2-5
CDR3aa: CASSRVGVDVYF
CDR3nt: TGTGCCAGCTCACGTGTGGGGGTCGACGTGTACTTC

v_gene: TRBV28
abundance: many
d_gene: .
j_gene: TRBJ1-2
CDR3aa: CASTPSRVSGYTF
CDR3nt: TGTGCCAGCACCCCCTCTCGGGTCAGTGGCTACACCTTC

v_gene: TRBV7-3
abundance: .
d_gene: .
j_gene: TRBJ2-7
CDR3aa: CASSSGHGTTYERQYF
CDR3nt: TGTGCCAGCAGCTCGGGACACGGGACTACCTACGAGCGGCAGTACTTC

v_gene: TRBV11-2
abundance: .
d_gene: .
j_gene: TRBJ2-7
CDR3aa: CASILLGSQGPYEQYF
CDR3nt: TGTGCCAGCATCCTACTTGGTTCACAGGGCCCCTACGAGCAGTACTTC

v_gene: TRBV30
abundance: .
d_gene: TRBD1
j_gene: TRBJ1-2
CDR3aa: CAWRGTGSGYTF
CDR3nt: TGTGCCTGGAGAGGGACAGGGAGTGGCTACACCTTC

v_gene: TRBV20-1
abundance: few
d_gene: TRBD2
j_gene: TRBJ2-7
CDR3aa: CSARGLAEGNMQQYF
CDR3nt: TGCAGTGCTAGGGGACTAGCCGAGGGGAATATGCAGCAGTACTTC

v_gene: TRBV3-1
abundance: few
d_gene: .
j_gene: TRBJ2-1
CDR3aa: CASSQVADNEQFF
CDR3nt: TGTGCCAGCAGCCAAGTAGCGGACAATGAGCAGTTCTTC

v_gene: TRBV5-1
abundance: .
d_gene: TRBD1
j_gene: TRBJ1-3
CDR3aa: CASSPLRQTGGKGNTIYF
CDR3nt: TGCGCCAGCAGCCCCCTGAGACAGACAGGGGGGAAGGGAAACACCATATATTTT

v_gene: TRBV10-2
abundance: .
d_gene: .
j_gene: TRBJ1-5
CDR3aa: CASSEYTWEPQHF
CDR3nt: TGCGCCAGCAGTGAGTACACCTGGGAGCCCCAGCATTTT

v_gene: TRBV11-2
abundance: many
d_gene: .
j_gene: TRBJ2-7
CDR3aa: CASSLVVNRVHEQYF
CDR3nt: TGTGCCAGCAGCTTAGTCGTAAACAGGGTCCACGAGCAGTACTTC

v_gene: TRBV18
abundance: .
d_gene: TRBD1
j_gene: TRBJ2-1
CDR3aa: CASSPGQGAYNEQFF
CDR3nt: TGTGCCAGCTCACCGGGACAGGGGGCTTACAATGAGCAGTTCTTC

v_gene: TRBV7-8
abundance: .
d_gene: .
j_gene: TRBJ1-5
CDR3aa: CASGAVSQPQHF
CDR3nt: TGTGCCAGCGGAGCAGTGTCTCAGCCCCAGCATTTT

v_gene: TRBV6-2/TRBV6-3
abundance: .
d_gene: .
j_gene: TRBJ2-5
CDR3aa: CASTQGETQYF
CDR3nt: TGTGCCAGCACCCAGGGGGAGACCCAGTACTTC

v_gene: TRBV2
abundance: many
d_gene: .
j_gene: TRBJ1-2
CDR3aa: CASILDREGGYTF
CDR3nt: .

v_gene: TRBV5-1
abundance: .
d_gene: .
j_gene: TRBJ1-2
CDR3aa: CASSLTGTLTPYGYTF
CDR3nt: TGCGCCAGCAGCTTGACAGGAACACTTACCCCCTATGGCTACACCTTC

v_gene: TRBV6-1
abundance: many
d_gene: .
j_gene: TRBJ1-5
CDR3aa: CASSEDGQSNQPQHF
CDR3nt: TGTGCCAGCAGTGAGGACGGACAGAGCAATCAGCCCCAGCATTTT

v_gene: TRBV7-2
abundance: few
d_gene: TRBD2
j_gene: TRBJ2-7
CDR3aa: CASRTTGTSHQGEQYF
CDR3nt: TGTGCCAGCAGAACCACCGGGACTAGCCACCAGGGAGAGCAGTACTTC

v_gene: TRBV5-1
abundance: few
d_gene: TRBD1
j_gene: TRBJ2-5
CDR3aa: CASSSEGQGGQETQYF
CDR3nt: TGCGCCAGCAGCTCCGAGGGACAGGGAGGCCAAGAGACCCAGTACTTC

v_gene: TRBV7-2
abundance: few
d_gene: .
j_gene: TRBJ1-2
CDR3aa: CASSELMGDYGYTF
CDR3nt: TGTGCCAGCAGCGAACTGATGGGGGACTATGGCTACACCTTC

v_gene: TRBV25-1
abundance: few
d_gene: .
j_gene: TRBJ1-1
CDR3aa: CASSEGKGWEASNTEAFF
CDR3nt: TGTGCCAGCAGTGAAGGAAAAGGGTGGGAAGCGTCGAACACTGAAGCTTTCTTT

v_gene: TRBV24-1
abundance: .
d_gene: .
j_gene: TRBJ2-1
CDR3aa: CATSPGASYSGNEQFF
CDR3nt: TGTGCCACCAGTCCGGGTGCCTCCTATTCAGGCAATGAGCAGTTCTTC

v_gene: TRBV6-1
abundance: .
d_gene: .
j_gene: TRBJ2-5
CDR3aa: CASSGWGGETQYF
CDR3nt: TGTGCCAGCAGTGGTTGGGGAGGAGAGACCCAGTACTTC

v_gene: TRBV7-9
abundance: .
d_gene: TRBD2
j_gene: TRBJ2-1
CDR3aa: CASSLPRLAGEDNEQFF
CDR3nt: TGTGCCAGCAGCTTGCCTCGGCTAGCGGGAGAGGACAATGAGCAGTTCTTC

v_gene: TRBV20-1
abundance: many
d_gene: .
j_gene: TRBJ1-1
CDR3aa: CSARTPPMNTEAFF
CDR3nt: TGCAGTGCTAGGACACCCCCCATGAACACTGAAGCTTTCTTT

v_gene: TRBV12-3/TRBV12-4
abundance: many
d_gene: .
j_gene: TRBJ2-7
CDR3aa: CASTKDTPTDEQYF
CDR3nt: TGTGCCAGCACCAAGGATACCCCCACCGACGAGCAGTACTTC

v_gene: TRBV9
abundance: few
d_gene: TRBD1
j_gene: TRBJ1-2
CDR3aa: CASSAGGTGRGYTF
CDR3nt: TGTGCCAGCAGCGCGGGGGGGACAGGAAGAGGCTACACCTTC

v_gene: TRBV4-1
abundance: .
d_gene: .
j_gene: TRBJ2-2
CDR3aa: CASKTSYDGELFF
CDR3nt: TGCGCCAGCAAGACTAGTTATGACGGGGAGCTGTTTTTT

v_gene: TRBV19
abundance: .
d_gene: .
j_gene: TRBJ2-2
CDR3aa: CASSISGPGELFF
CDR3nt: TGTGCCAGTAGTATAAGTGGGCCCGGGGAGCTGTTTTTT

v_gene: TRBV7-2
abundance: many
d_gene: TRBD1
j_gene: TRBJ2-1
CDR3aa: CASSLFGQGRSYNEQFF
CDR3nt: TGTGCCAGCAGCTTATTCGGACAGGGGAGGTCCTACAATGAGCAGTTCTTC

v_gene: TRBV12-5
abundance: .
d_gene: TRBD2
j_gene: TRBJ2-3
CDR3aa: CASVGGRDTDTQYF
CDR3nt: TGTGCTAGTGTGGGCGGGAGGGACACAGATACGCAGTATTTT

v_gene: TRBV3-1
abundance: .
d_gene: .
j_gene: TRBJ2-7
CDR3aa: CASSQDPLPAYEQYF
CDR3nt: TGCGCCAGCAGCCAAGATCCCCTACCGGCCTACGAGCAGTACTTC

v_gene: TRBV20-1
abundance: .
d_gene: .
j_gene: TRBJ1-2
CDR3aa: CSASRDSRYGYTF
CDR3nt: TGCAGTGCGTCGAGGGATTCTAGGTATGGCTACACCTTC

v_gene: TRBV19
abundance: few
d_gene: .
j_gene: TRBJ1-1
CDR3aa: CASRNRGGWMNTEAFF
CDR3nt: TGTGCCAGTAGGAACCGCGGGGGCTGGATGAACACTGAAGCTTTCTTT

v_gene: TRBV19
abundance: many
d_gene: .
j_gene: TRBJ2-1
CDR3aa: CASSIMGQGHYNEQFF
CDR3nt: TGTGCCAGTAGTATAATGGGCCAGGGACACTACAATGAGCAGTTCTTC

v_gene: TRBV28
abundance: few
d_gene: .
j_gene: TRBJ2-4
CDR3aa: CASSDAQGKSKNIQYF
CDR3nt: TGTGCCAGCAGTGACGCCCAGGGGAAGTCCAAAAACATTCAGTACTTC

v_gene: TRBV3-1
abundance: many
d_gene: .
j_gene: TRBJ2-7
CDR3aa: CASSQDPARQYEQYF
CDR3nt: TGTGCCAGCAGCCAAGATCCAGCCAGGCAGTACGAGCAGTACTTC